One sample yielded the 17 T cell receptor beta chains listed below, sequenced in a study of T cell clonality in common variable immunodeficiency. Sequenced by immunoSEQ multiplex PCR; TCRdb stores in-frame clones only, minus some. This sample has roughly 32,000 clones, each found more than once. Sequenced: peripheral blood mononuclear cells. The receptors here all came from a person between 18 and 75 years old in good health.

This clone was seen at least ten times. The part of the CDR3 DNA that was read is TGTGCCAGCAGCTTGCACACAGGGGGCTTC. It specifies CASSLHTGGF. The whole CDR3 protein reads CASSLHTGGFLTF. This chain joins TRBV7-6 and TRBJ2-6; 9 bases align to TRBD1. The read finishes 3 residues shy of the CDR3 end, and the germline J gene is used to complete it. Germline CDR1 is SGHVS and CDR2 is FNYEAQ. The CDR3 contains 13 residues.

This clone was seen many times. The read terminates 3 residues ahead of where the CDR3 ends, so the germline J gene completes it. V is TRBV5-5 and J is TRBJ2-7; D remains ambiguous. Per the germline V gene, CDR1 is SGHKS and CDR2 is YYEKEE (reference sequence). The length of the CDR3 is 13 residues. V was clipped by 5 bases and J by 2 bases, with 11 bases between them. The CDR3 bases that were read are TGTGCCAGCAGTGCCCTCGAGGCCTACGAG. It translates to CASSALEAYE. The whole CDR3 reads CASSALEAYEQYF. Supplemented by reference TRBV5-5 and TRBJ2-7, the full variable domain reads DAGVTQSPTHLIKTRGQQVTLRCSPISGHKSVSWYQQVLGQGPQFIFQYYEKEERGRGNFPDRFSARQFPNYSSELNVNALLLGDSALYLCASSALEAYEQYFGPGTRLTVT.

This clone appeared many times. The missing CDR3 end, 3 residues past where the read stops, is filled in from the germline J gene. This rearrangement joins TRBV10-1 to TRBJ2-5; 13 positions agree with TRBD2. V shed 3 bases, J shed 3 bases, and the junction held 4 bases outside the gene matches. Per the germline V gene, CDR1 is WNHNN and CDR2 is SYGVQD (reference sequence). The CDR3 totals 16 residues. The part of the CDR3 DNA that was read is TGCGCCAGCAGTGAACTAGCGGGAGGGCCGAAAGAGACC. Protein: CASSELAGGPKET. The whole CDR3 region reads CASSELAGGPKETQYF.

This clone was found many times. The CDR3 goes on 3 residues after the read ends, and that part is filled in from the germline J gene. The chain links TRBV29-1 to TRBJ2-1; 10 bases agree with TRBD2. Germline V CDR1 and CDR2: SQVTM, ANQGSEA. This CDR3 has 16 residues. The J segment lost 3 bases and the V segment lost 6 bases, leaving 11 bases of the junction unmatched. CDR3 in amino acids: CSVNLVLAGIYNEQFF. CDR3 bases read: TGCAGCGTGAACCTTGTACTAGCGGGAATCTACAATGAG.

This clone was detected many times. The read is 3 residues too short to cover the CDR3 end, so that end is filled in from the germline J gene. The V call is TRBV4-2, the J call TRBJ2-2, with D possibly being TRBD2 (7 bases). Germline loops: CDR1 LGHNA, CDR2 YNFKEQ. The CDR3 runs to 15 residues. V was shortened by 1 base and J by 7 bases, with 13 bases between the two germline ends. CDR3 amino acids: CASSQGGGGYGELFF. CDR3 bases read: TGTGCCAGCAGCCAAGGGGGGGGCGGGTACGGGGAG.

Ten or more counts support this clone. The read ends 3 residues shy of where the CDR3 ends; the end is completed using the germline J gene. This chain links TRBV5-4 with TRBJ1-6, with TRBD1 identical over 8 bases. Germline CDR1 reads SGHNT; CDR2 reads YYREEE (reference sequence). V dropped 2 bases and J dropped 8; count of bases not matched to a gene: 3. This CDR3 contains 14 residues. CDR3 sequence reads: CASSLTGGYSPLHF. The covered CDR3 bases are TGTGCCAGCAGCTTAACAGGGGGGTATTCACCC.

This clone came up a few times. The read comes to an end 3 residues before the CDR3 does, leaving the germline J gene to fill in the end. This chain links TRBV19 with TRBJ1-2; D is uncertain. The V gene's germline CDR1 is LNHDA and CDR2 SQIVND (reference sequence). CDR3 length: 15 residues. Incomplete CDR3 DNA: TGTGCCAGTAGTTCCTCCGGACTAGCGAGAGGCGAC. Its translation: CASSSSGLARGD. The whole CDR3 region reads CASSSSGLARGDYTF.

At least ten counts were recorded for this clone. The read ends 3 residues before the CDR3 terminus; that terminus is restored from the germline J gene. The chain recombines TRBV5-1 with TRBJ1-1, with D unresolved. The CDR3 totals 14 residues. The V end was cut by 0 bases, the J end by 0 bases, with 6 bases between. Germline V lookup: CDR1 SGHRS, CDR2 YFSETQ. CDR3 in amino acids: CASSLGGLNTEAFF. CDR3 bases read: TGCGCCAGCAGCTTGGGAGGGTTGAACACTGAA.

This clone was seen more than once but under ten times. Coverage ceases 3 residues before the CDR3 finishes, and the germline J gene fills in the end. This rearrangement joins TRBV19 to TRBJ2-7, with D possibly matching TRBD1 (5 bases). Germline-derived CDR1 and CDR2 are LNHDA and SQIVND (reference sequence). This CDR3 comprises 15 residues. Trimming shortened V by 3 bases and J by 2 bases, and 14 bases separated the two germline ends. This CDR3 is CASSIFFGAAYEQYF. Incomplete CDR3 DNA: TGTGCCAGTAGTATTTTTTTTGGGGCAGCCTACGAG.

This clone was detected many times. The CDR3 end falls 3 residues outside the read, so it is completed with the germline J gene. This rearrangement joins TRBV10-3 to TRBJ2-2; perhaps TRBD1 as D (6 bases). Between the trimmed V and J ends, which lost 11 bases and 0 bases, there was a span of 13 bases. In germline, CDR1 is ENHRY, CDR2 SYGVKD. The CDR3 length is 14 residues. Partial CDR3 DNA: TGTGCCGCATCCGGGACAACGAACACCGGGGAG. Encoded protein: CAASGTTNTGE. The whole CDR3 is CAASGTTNTGELFF.

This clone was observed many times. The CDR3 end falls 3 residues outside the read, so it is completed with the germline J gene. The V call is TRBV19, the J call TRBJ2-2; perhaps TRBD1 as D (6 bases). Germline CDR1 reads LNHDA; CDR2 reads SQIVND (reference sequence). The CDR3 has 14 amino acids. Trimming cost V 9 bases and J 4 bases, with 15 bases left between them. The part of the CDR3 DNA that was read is TGTGCCAGGATTGGACAGTGGAGCACCGGGGAG. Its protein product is CARIGQWSTGE. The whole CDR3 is CARIGQWSTGELFF.

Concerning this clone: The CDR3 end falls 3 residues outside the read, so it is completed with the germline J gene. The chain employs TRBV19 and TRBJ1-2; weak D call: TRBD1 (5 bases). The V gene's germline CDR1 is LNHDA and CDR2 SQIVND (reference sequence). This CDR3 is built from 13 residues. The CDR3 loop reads CASTTVGPCDYTF. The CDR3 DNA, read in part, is TGTGCCAGTACGACAGTGGGCCCCTGTGAC.

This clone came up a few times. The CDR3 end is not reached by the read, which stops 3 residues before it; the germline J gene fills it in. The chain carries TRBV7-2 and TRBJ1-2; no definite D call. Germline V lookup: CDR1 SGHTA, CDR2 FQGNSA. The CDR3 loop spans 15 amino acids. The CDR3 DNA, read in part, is TGTGCCAGCACCCCGGCGGCCGGCTCCTACAATGAC. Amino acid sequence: CASTPAAGSYND. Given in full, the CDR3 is CASTPAAGSYNDYTF.

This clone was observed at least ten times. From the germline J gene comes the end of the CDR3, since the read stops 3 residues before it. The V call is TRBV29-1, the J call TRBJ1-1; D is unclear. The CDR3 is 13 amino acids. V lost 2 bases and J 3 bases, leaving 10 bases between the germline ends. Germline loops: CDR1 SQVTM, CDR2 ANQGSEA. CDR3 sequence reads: CSVEWRKDTEAFF. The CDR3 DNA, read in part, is TGCAGCGTTGAATGGCGGAAGGACACTGAA. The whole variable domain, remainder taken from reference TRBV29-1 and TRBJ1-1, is SAVISQKPSRDICQRGTSLTIQCQVDSQVTMMFWYRQQPGQSLTLIATANQGSEATYESGFVIDKFPISRPNLTFSTLTVSNMSPEDSSIYLCSVEWRKDTEAFFGQGTRLTVV.

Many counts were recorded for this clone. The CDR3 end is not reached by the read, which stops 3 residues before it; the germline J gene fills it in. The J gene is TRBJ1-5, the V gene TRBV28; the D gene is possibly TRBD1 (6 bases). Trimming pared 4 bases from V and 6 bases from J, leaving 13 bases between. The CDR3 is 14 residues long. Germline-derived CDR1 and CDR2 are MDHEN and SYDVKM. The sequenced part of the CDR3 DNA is TGTGCCAGCAGTTCCAGGGGACCCCGTCAGCCC. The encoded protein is CASSSRGPRQP. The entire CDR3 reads CASSSRGPRQPQHF.

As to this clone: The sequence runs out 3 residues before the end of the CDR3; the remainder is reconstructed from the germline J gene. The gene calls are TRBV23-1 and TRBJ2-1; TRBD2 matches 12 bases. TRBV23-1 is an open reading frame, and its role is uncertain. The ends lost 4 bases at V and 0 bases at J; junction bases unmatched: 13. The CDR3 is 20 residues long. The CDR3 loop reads CASSPSRLAGDEGSYNEQFF. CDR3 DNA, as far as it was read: TGCGCCAGCAGTCCTTCGAGACTAGCGGGAGATGAGGGCTCCTACAATGAG.

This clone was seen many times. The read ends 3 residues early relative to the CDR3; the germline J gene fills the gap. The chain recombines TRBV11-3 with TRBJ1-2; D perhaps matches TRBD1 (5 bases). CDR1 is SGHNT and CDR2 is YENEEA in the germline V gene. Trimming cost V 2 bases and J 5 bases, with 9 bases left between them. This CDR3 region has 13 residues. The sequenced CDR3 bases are TGTGCCAGCAGCTTACAGGGTCGGTATGGC. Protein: CASSLQGRYG. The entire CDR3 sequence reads CASSLQGRYGYTF. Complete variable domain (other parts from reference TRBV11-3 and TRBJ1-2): EAGVVQSPRYKIIEKKQPVAFWCNPISGHNTLYWYLQNLGQGPELLIRYENEEAVDDSQLPKDRFSAERLKGVDSTLKIQPAELGDSAVYLCASSLQGRYGYTFGSGTRLTVV.